The TCR beta chain described here comes from a study of T cell responses to AZD1222 COVID-19 vaccine. Whole-study context: Samples with a second dose at about 4 or about 12 weeks were pooled together. Regarding the study as a whole: Vaccine-related CD4 TCRs covered spike, predominating at 160-218 and 743-854. Donors were largely white British and mainly female; clonal diversity was possibly underestimated.

Trimming at V came to 6 bases and at J to 8 bases, leaving 11 bases not matched to a gene. The CDR3 is 13 amino acids. CDR1 is SQVTM and CDR2 is ANQGSEA in the germline V gene. Details on this clone: Its target is not known.

Using immunoSEQ multiplex PCR, the repertoire was profiled, and TCRdb retains in-frame clones only, with some absent. The table includes about 120,000 clones, 80% to 90% detected once. This rearrangement joins TRBV29-1 to TRBJ2-3; 7 bases match TRBD2. The receptor was derived from an adult in good health. Sequencing used peripheral blood, obtained on day 0 of AZD1222 vaccination. CDR3 bases: TGCAGCGTCCGGGACCTCGGCGGGGGTACGCAGTATTTT. As protein: CSVRDLGGGTQYF.